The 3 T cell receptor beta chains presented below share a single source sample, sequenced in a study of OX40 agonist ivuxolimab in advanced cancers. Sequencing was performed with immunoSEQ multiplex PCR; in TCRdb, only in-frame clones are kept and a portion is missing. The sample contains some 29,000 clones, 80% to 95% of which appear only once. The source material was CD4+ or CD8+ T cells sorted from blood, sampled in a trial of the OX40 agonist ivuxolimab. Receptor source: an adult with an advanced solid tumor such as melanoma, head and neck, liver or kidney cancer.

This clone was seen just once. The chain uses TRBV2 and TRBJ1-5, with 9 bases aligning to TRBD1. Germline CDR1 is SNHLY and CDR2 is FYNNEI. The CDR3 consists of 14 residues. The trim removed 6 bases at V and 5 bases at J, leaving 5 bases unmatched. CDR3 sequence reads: CASSDRGEHQPQHF. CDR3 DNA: TGTGCCAGCAGCGACAGGGGGGAACATCAGCCCCAGCATTTT.

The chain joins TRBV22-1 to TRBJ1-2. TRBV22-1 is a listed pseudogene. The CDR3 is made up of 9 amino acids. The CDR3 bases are TGTCCTAAGACCTATGGCTACACCTTC. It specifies CPKTYGYTF.

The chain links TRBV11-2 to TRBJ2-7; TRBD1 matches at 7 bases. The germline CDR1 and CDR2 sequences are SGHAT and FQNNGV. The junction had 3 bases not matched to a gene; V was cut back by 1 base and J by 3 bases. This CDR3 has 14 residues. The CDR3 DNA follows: TGTGCCAGCAGCTTAGGTGACAGGGACTACGAGCAGTACTTC. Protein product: CASSLGDRDYEQYF.